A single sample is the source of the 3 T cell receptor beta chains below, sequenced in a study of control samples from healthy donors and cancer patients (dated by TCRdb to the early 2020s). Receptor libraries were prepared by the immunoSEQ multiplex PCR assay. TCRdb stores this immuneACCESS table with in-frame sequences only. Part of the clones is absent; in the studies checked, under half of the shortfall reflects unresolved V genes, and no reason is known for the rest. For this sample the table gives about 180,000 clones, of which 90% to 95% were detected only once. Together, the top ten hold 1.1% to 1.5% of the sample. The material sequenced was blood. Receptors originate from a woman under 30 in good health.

The CDR3 DNA is TGTGCCAGTAGTATAGGAAGTTGGCGGGCGCAGTATTTT. Encoded protein: CASSIGSWRAQYF. The chain carries TRBV19 and TRBJ2-3; possibly TRBD2 for D (5 bases). V was pared by 1 base and J by 10 bases, with 12 bases between. The CDR3 is made up of 13 amino acids. Germline CDR1 and CDR2: LNHDA and SQIVND (reference sequence).

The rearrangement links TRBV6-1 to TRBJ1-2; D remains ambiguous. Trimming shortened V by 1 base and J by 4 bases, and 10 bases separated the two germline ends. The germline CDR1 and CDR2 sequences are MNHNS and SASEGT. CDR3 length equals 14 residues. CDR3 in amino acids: CASSEGSGVYGYTF. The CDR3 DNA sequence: TGTGCCAGCAGTGAAGGGTCGGGTGTCTATGGCTACACCTTC.

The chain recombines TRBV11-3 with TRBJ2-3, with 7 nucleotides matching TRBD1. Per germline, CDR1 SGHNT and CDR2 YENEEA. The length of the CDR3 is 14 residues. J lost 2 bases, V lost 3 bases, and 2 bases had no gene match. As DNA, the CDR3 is TGTGCCAGCAGCTTCGACAGGGACACAGATACGCAGTATTTT. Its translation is CASSFDRDTDTQYF. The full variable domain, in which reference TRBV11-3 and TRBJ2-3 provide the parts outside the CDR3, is EAGVVQSPRYKIIEKKQPVAFWCNPISGHNTLYWYLQNLGQGPELLIRYENEEAVDDSQLPKDRFSAERLKGVDSTLKIQPAELGDSAVYLCASSFDRDTDTQYFGPGTRLTVL.